One sample yielded the 20 T cell receptor beta chains listed below, sequenced in a study of CXCR4 blockade with PD-1 therapy in pancreatic cancer (dated by TCRdb to the late 2010s). The protocol used for the library was the immunoSEQ multiplex PCR assay. This immuneACCESS table, as held by TCRdb, lists in-frame sequences with V and J called but not all clones. Of the missing ones, under half trace to an unresolved V gene in checked studies; the others have no known cause. In this sample the table shows under 4,000 clones, less than 50% of which occur a single time. Approximately 16% of the sample comes from the top ten. The sample comprised tumor tissue. The source is a human donor with pancreatic ductal adenocarcinoma.

The chain carries TRBV1 and TRBJ2-4; TRBD2 is the table's D call and was not checked against the DNA. TRBV1 is a pseudogene locus. The CDR3 covers 18 residues. CDR3 region: CASSPTASGDDKLNIQYF. CDR3 coding DNA: TGCGCCAGCAGCCCGACGGCTAGCGGGGACGATAAGCTAAACATTCAGTACTTC.

This chain links TRBV29-1 with TRBJ2-3; possible D gene TRBD1, 7 bases. The CDR3 sequence is 13 residues long. The germline V gene encodes CDR1 SQVTM and CDR2 ANQGSEA. The V end lost 7 bases, the J end lost 4 bases, and 15 bases lay between the germline ends. This CDR3 reads CSANRGGADTQYF. The DNA for the CDR3 is TGCAGCGCGAACAGGGGAGGCGCAGATACGCAGTATTTT.

By sample share, this clone is medium-sized. The chain joins TRBV9 to TRBJ1-6; 8 nucleotides agree with TRBD1. The CDR3 is 14 amino acids. Looked up from germline, CDR1 is SGDLS and CDR2 is YYNGEE. J lost 9 bases, V lost 3 bases, and 5 bases had no gene match. Written as DNA, the CDR3 is TGTGCCAGCAGCGCCAGAGACAGGGGTTCACCCCTCCACTTT. This translates into CASSARDRGSPLHF.

This clone showed up just a few times. The V gene is TRBV6-7, the J gene TRBJ2-5, with 12 bases lining up with TRBD2. TRBV6-7 qualifies as an ORF whose function is uncertain. The CDR3 has 18 residues. V shed 4 bases, J shed 0 bases, and the junction held 9 bases outside the gene matches. The CDR3 loop reads CASSSGTSGSLYQETQYF. The CDR3 nucleotides are TGTGCCAGCAGTTCCGGGACTAGCGGGTCCCTGTACCAAGAGACCCAGTACTTC.

This rearrangement joins TRBV19 to TRBJ2-7, with 10 bases that match TRBD1. CDR3 length: 14 residues. The V gene's germline CDR1 is LNHDA and CDR2 SQIVND (reference sequence). V was pared by 4 bases and J by 4 bases, with 4 bases of the junction left unmatched. The DNA for the CDR3 is TGTGCCAGTAGTAGGCCGGGACAGGGGTACGAGCAGTACTTC. Protein product: CASSRPGQGYEQYF.

V is TRBV29-1 and J is TRBJ2-5; D may be TRBD1 (5 bases). The CDR3 has 14 amino acids. The germline V gene has CDR1 SQVTM and CDR2 ANQGSEA. Trimming shortened V by 4 bases and J by 4 bases, and 16 bases separated the two germline ends. CDR3 DNA sequence: TGCAGCGTTGTACGCAGGGTAGGAATAGAGACCCAGTACTTC. It codes for CSVVRRVGIETQYF. The full variable domain, its missing parts supplied by reference TRBV29-1 and TRBJ2-5, is SAVISQKPSRDICQRGTSLTIQCQVDSQVTMMFWYRQQPGQSLTLIATANQGSEATYESGFVIDKFPISRPNLTFSTLTVSNMSPEDSSIYLCSVVRRVGIETQYFGPGTRLLVL.

A few counts support this clone. The gene calls are TRBV6-8 and TRBJ2-2, with a tentative D call TRBD1 (5 bases). The CDR3 totals 14 residues. V was pared by 5 bases and J by 1 base, with 8 bases between. Looked up from germline, CDR1 is MNHGY and CDR2 is SAAAGT. CDR3 loop: CASSATGNTGELFF. CDR3 in DNA: TGTGCCAGCAGTGCTACAGGGAACACCGGGGAGCTGTTTTTT.

This sequence joins TRBV6-4 and TRBJ2-1, with D perhaps given as TRBD1 or TRBD2 (6 bases each). Germline CDR1 MRHNA, CDR2 SNTAGT. The CDR3 consists of 15 residues. Trimming took 5 bases from V and 9 from J, leaving 20 bases between them. Written as DNA, the CDR3 is TGTGCCAGCAGTTACTACGGGGGCGTAGGCGGTGAGCAGTTCTTC. This translates into CASSYYGGVGGEQFF.

The V and J genes are TRBV23-1 and TRBJ1-1; tentative D call: TRBD1 (6 bases). TRBV23-1 is an open reading frame, and its role is uncertain. The CDR3 is 15 residues long. Trimming stripped 0 bases from V and 1 base from J, with 9 bases between. CDR3 protein: CASSQSDRPNTEAFF. The CDR3 region has the DNA TGCGCCAGCAGTCAATCCGACAGGCCGAACACTGAAGCTTTCTTT.

This chain uses TRBV6-8 with TRBJ2-7, with no clear D. The germline V gene has CDR1 MNHGY and CDR2 SAAAGT. V lost 9 bases, J lost 2 bases, and 14 bases lay in between. The CDR3 loop spans 13 amino acids. CDR3 residues: CASSLGWPYEQYF. In DNA, the CDR3 is TGTGCCAGTTCGCTGGGGTGGCCCTACGAGCAGTACTTC.

The CDR3 region is CSVETENTEAFF. CDR3 DNA sequence: TGCAGCGTTGAAACAGAGAACACTGAAGCTTTCTTT. The chain employs TRBV29-1 and TRBJ1-1; unclear D gene. The germline CDR1 and CDR2 sequences are SQVTM and ANQGSEA. Trimming took off 2 bases at V and 1 base at J, with 5 bases between the two ends. This CDR3 comprises 12 residues.

J is TRBJ2-2 and V is TRBV19, with D hard to call. The CDR3 is 14 residues long. The germline V gene encodes CDR1 LNHDA and CDR2 SQIVND (reference sequence). Trimming took off 7 bases at V and 3 bases at J, with 12 bases between the two ends. The CDR3 nucleotides read TGTGCCAGTATTAAGGATTTAGACACCGGGGAGCTGTTTTTT. Translation: CASIKDLDTGELFF.

This chain links TRBV14 with TRBJ1-1, with a weak D call TRBD1 (5 bases). Germline values: CDR1 SGHDN, CDR2 FVKESK. V was shortened by 4 bases and J by 1 base, with 16 bases between the two germline ends. The CDR3 covers 16 residues. DNA of the CDR3: TGTGCCAGCAGCCGAAGGCTAGGGACGGGGAACACTGAAGCTTTCTTT. The encoded protein is CASSRRLGTGNTEAFF.

This chain joins TRBV29-1 and TRBJ2-5; D gene unclear. This CDR3 comprises 12 residues. Trimming left V 2 bases short and J 4 bases short, with 8 bases between. CDR1 is SQVTM, CDR2 ANQGSEA, per germline. CDR3 region: CSVETLGETQYF. CDR3 bases: TGCAGCGTTGAAACGCTCGGAGAGACCCAGTACTTC.

This clone has just a few counts. V and J are TRBV10-3 and TRBJ2-5; tentative D call: TRBD1 (6 bases). The germline V gene has CDR1 ENHRY and CDR2 SYGVKD. V was cut by 11 bases and J by 1 base, with 14 bases left in between. This CDR3 is built from 13 residues. As DNA, the CDR3 is TGTGCCTCGAGACCGGACAGCCAAGAGACCCAGTACTTC. Protein sequence: CASRPDSQETQYF.

The rearrangement links TRBV30 to TRBJ2-1; maybe TRBD2 (7 bases). The CDR3 spans 14 residues. Germline CDR1 GTSNPN, CDR2 SVGIG (reference sequence). The germline V and J ends were trimmed by 0 bases and 10 bases, with 16 bases remaining between them. The CDR3 loop reads CAWSVLPEGGEQFF. The CDR3, as DNA: TGTGCCTGGAGTGTACTTCCGGAGGGGGGGGAGCAGTTCTTC.

In its sample, this clone is medium-sized (0.01 to 0.1%). The chain links TRBV9 to TRBJ2-1, with D possibly being TRBD1 (5 bases). From germline, CDR1 is SGDLS and CDR2 YYNGEE. Trimming took 2 bases from V and 4 from J, leaving 7 bases between them. The CDR3 is 13 amino acids. CDR3 amino acids: CASSVDIYNEQFF. The CDR3 DNA is TGTGCCAGCAGCGTGGACATTTACAATGAGCAGTTCTTC.

The chain carries TRBV19 and TRBJ1-2; 8 bases line up with TRBD1. The V gene's germline CDR1 is LNHDA and CDR2 SQIVND (reference sequence). This CDR3 comprises 14 residues. The V gene end was trimmed by 6 bases and the J gene end by 2 bases; junction bases not matched to a gene: 5. The CDR3: CASRMTGANYGYTF. The CDR3 coding sequence is TGTGCCAGTAGAATGACAGGGGCCAACTATGGCTACACCTTC.

This clone has just a few counts. Here the CDR3 reads CASSTLRVVTDTQYF. The CDR3 nucleotides read TGTGCCAGCAGCACCCTCAGGGTTGTGACAGATACGCAGTATTTT. The genes are TRBV6-8 and TRBJ2-3; possibly TRBD1 for D (5 bases). Trimming removed 6 bases from V and 3 bases from J, with 16 bases in between. CDR3 size: 15 residues. Germline V gene data show CDR1 as MNHGY and CDR2 as SAAAGT.

The V and J genes are TRBV15 and TRBJ2-3, with 7 bases matching TRBD1. Germline V lookup: CDR1 LNHNV, CDR2 YYDKDF (reference sequence). The ends lost 5 bases at V and 3 bases at J; junction bases unmatched: 8. This CDR3 contains 15 residues. CDR3 residues: CATSPRGPWTDTQYF. The DNA of the CDR3 is TGTGCCACCAGCCCTAGGGGGCCGTGGACAGATACGCAGTATTTT. Full variable domain (rest looked up from reference TRBV15 and TRBJ2-3): DAMVIQNPRYQVTQFGKPVTLSCSQTLNHNVMYWYQQKSSQAPKLLFHYYDKDFNNEADTPDNFQSRRPNTSFCFLDIRSPGLGDTAMYLCATSPRGPWTDTQYFGPGTRLTVL.